Sequencing of this TCR beta chain was carried out in a study of radiation and T cells in renal cell carcinoma. Broader study findings: Without pretreatment biopsies, baseline tumor clonotype presence was undetermined.

Clones were sequenced by immunoSEQ multiplex PCR, and TCRdb holds only the in-frame ones, with some missing. The sample shows some 75,000 clones, 82% of them seen only once. This clone appeared once. Its antigen remains unidentified. Trimming cost V 2 bases and J 2 bases, with 0 bases left between them. The CDR3 extends over 10 amino acids. Germline loops: CDR1 DFQATT, CDR2 SNEGSKA (reference sequence). Indicated time point: blood 2 weeks post-SBRT. The treatment here: 15 Gy SBRT to primary tumor, nephrectomy 4 weeks later. The receptor's source is a man in his sixties with renal cell carcinoma. Sequencing used blood, obtained from a patient whose treatment included radiotherapy and nephrectomy. V is TRBV20-1 and J is TRBJ2-5; no definite D call. The DNA of the CDR3 is TGCAGTGCTAGACAAGAGACCCAGTACTTC. It codes for CSARQETQYF.